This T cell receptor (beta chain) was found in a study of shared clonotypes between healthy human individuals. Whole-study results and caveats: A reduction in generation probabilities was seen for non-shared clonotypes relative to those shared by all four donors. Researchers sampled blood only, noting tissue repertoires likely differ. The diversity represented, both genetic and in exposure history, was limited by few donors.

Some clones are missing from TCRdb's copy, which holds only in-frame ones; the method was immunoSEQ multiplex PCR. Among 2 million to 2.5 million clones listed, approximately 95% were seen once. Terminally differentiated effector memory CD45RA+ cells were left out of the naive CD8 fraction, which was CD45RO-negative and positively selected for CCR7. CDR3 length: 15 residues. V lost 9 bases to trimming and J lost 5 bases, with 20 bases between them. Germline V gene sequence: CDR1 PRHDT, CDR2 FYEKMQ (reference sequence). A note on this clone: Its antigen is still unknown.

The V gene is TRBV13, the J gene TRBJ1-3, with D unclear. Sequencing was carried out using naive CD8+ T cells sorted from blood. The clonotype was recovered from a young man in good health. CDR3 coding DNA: TGTGCCAGTCAAAGCGGCCTTAAGAACCGAAACACCATATATTTT. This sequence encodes CASQSGLKNRNTIYF.